This T cell receptor (beta chain) was observed in a study of T cells in Graves' hyperthyroidism and ophthalmopathy. Amplification of TCR beta CDR3 regions used RNA as the template. An initial round of RT-PCR targeting the TCR CDR3 relied on the HTBI primer set. In TCRdb, the multiplex PCR reads were re-called with MiXCR into one record per CDR3 protein. The table lists over 250,000 distinct CDR3 sequences, 12% to 15% of them singletons. Ten or more counts support this clonotype. This CDR3 spans 17 amino acids. V gave up 0 bases and J gave up 5 bases; unmatched junction bases: 8. CDR1 MNHEY and CDR2 SMNVEV come from the germline V gene (reference sequence).

V usage is TRBV27 and J usage is TRBJ2-5; 11 nucleotides match TRBD2. Specimen: blood. The TCR originated in a woman in her thirties or forties with Graves' ophthalmopathy. CDR3 residues: CASSLSILAGGPETQYF. Here the CDR3 DNA reads TGTGCCAGCAGTTTATCGATATTAGCGGGAGGGCCGGAGACCCAGTACTTC.